A selection of T cell receptor beta chains follows, all from one sample in a study of CD8 T cells in ankylosing spondylitis. TCRdb independently ran MiXCR on the 5' RACE reads; one entry per CDR3 protein. Altogether 200,000 to 250,000 distinct CDR3 sequences are present, roughly 25% being singletons, with the ten largest covering about 6.2%. Sequencing was carried out using blood, either unsorted or a sorted T cell fraction (not recorded which). Every receptor here comes from a male donor with ankylosing spondylitis or in good health (not recorded which). The CDR3 runs from the conserved cysteine through the conserved F or W. Fields, in order: V gene, J gene, D gene, clone size, CDR3 protein, CDR3 DNA. The D gene is left open where the match is weak. Only some rows state a clone size, as once, few, many or a class for expanded clones.

v_gene: TRBV20-1; j_gene: TRBJ2-1; d_gene: NA; abundance: NA; CDR3aa: CSATPSYNEQFF; CDR3nt: TGCAGTGCTACACCTTCCTACAATGAGCAGTTCTTC
v_gene: TRBV5-1; j_gene: TRBJ2-2; d_gene: TRBD2; abundance: many; CDR3aa: CASSPRERGTGELFF; CDR3nt: TGCGCCAGCAGCCCTAGGGAGCGGGGAACCGGGGAGCTGTTTTTT
v_gene: TRBV29-1; j_gene: TRBJ1-1; d_gene: NA; abundance: NA; CDR3aa: CSVGRDSLEAFF; CDR3nt: TGCAGCGTTGGGCGTGACAGCCTCGAAGCTTTCTTT
v_gene: TRBV29-1; j_gene: TRBJ1-1; d_gene: NA; abundance: few; CDR3aa: CSVRERMNTEAFF; CDR3nt: TGCAGCGTTCGGGAGAGAATGAACACTGAAGCTTTCTTT
v_gene: TRBV12-3/TRBV12-4; j_gene: TRBJ2-5; d_gene: TRBD2; abundance: many; CDR3aa: CASSLALTSGPDF; CDR3nt: TGTGCCAGCAGTTTAGCTTTGACTAGCGGGCCGGACTTC
v_gene: TRBV20-1; j_gene: TRBJ2-6; d_gene: TRBD1; abundance: NA; CDR3aa: CSAPGQGTSGANVLTF; CDR3nt: TGCAGTGCCCCGGGACAGGGAACTTCTGGGGCCAACGTCCTGACTTTC
v_gene: TRBV18; j_gene: TRBJ2-3; d_gene: NA; abundance: many; CDR3aa: CASSPKMRLDTDTQYF; CDR3nt: TGTGCCAGCTCACCAAAGATGCGGCTGGACACAGATACGCAGTATTTT
v_gene: TRBV20-1; j_gene: TRBJ2-7; d_gene: TRBD2; abundance: many; CDR3aa: CSAREAGVTYEQYF; CDR3nt: TGCAGTGCTAGAGAAGCGGGAGTAACCTACGAGCAGTACTTC
v_gene: TRBV9; j_gene: TRBJ2-7; d_gene: NA; abundance: NA; CDR3aa: CASSVVPDSEQYF; CDR3nt: TGTGCCAGCAGCGTAGTTCCGGATAGCGAGCAGTACTTC
v_gene: TRBV2; j_gene: TRBJ2-5; d_gene: NA; abundance: many; CDR3aa: CASTLQRIQETQYF; CDR3nt: TGTGCCAGCACCCTTCAGCGTATTCAAGAGACCCAGTACTTC
v_gene: TRBV19; j_gene: TRBJ2-3; d_gene: TRBD1; abundance: NA; CDR3aa: CASSTRTGDTDTQYF; CDR3nt: TGTGCCAGTAGTACACGGACAGGGGACACAGATACGCAGTATTTT
v_gene: TRBV20-1; j_gene: TRBJ2-4; d_gene: TRBD1; abundance: many; CDR3aa: CSASWDSKNIQYF; CDR3nt: TGCAGTGCTAGCTGGGACAGCAAAAACATTCAGTACTTC
v_gene: TRBV15; j_gene: TRBJ2-7; d_gene: NA; abundance: NA; CDR3aa: CATSSNPRNEQYF; CDR3nt: TGTGCCACCAGCAGTAACCCTAGGAACGAGCAGTACTTC
v_gene: TRBV12-3/TRBV12-4; j_gene: TRBJ2-1; d_gene: TRBD2; abundance: many; CDR3aa: CASSLGLAGHNEQFF; CDR3nt: TGTGCCAGCAGTTTAGGACTAGCGGGCCACAATGAGCAGTTCTTC
v_gene: TRBV6-5; j_gene: TRBJ2-3; d_gene: TRBD2; abundance: few; CDR3aa: CASSYSSGGLLTDTQYF; CDR3nt: TGTGCCAGCAGTTACTCGTCGGGAGGGCTCCTCACAGATACGCAGTATTTT
v_gene: TRBV2; j_gene: TRBJ2-1; d_gene: NA; abundance: many; CDR3aa: CASSEASRHNEQFF; CDR3nt: TGTGCCAGCAGTGAAGCGTCACGGCACAATGAGCAGTTCTTC
v_gene: TRBV3-1; j_gene: TRBJ2-7; d_gene: TRBD1; abundance: once; CDR3aa: CATSQDRYRGREQYF; CDR3nt: TGTGCCACCAGCCAAGATCGATACAGGGGGCGCGAGCAGTACTTC
v_gene: TRBV12-3/TRBV12-4; j_gene: TRBJ2-5; d_gene: TRBD1; abundance: NA; CDR3aa: CASRTGETETQYF; CDR3nt: TGTGCCAGCAGAACAGGGGAAACAGAGACCCAGTACTTC
v_gene: TRBV5-1; j_gene: TRBJ2-5; d_gene: TRBD2; abundance: many; CDR3aa: CASSWETSATTQYF; CDR3nt: TGCGCCAGCAGCTGGGAGACTAGCGCCACGACCCAGTACTTC
v_gene: TRBV5-6; j_gene: TRBJ1-1; d_gene: NA; abundance: many; CDR3aa: CASSLPPGNTEAFF; CDR3nt: TGTGCCAGCAGCTTGCCCCCAGGGAACACTGAAGCTTTCTTT
v_gene: TRBV4-1; j_gene: TRBJ2-7; d_gene: NA; abundance: NA; CDR3aa: CASSRGDLYEQYF; CDR3nt: TGCGCCAGCAGCCGGGGGGACTTATACGAGCAGTACTTC
v_gene: TRBV6-5; j_gene: TRBJ2-7; d_gene: NA; abundance: many; CDR3aa: CASRASWDEQYF; CDR3nt: TGTGCCAGCAGGGCCTCCTGGGACGAGCAGTACTTC
v_gene: TRBV20-1; j_gene: TRBJ2-1; d_gene: NA; abundance: NA; CDR3aa: CSALRGSADNEQFF; CDR3nt: TGCAGTGCTTTGCGGGGTAGTGCTGACAATGAGCAGTTCTTC
v_gene: TRBV7-3; j_gene: TRBJ2-3; d_gene: NA; abundance: NA; CDR3aa: CASSPSGFQNDDTQYF; CDR3nt: TGTGCCAGCAGCCCCTCGGGGTTTCAAAATGATGATACGCAGTATTTT
v_gene: TRBV29-1; j_gene: TRBJ1-4; d_gene: NA; abundance: NA; CDR3aa: CSVGEETNEKLFF; CDR3nt: TGCAGCGTTGGCGAGGAAACTAATGAAAAACTGTTTTTT
v_gene: TRBV7-3; j_gene: TRBJ2-2; d_gene: TRBD1; abundance: many; CDR3aa: CASSLRPPGQGAGELFF; CDR3nt: TGTGCCAGCAGCTTACGACCTCCGGGACAGGGGGCCGGGGAGCTGTTTTTT
v_gene: TRBV15; j_gene: TRBJ2-5; d_gene: TRBD2; abundance: NA; CDR3aa: CATSRERLSGRETQYF; CDR3nt: TGTGCCACCAGCAGAGAAAGACTGAGCGGGAGAGAGACCCAGTACTTC
v_gene: TRBV5-1; j_gene: TRBJ2-2; d_gene: NA; abundance: many; CDR3aa: CASSLAPGSGELFF; CDR3nt: TGCGCCAGCAGCTTGGCCCCTGGGTCCGGGGAGCTGTTTTTT
v_gene: TRBV19; j_gene: TRBJ1-1; d_gene: TRBD1; abundance: few; CDR3aa: CASGAAGGEAFF; CDR3nt: TGTGCCAGTGGAGCCGCAGGGGGTGAAGCTTTCTTT
v_gene: TRBV27; j_gene: TRBJ1-6; d_gene: TRBD1; abundance: NA; CDR3aa: CASSLTGTGLTLHF; CDR3nt: TGTGCCAGCAGCTTAACCGGGACAGGGCTCACCCTCCACTTT
v_gene: TRBV20-1; j_gene: TRBJ2-1; d_gene: TRBD2; abundance: few; CDR3aa: CSARDRTGGGTYNEQFF; CDR3nt: TGCAGTGCTAGAGATCGAACGGGAGGGGGGACCTACAATGAGCAGTTCTTC
v_gene: TRBV20-1; j_gene: TRBJ2-1; d_gene: TRBD2; abundance: NA; CDR3aa: CSASGRAANEQFF; CDR3nt: TGCAGTGCTAGCGGGAGGGCCGCGAATGAGCAGTTCTTC
v_gene: TRBV3-1; j_gene: TRBJ2-1; d_gene: NA; abundance: few; CDR3aa: CASSQVGQGSYNEQFF; CDR3nt: TGTGCCAGCAGCCAAGTCGGTCAGGGATCCTACAATGAGCAGTTCTTC
v_gene: TRBV7-2; j_gene: TRBJ2-5; d_gene: NA; abundance: NA; CDR3aa: CASSLAGVQETQYF; CDR3nt: TGTGCCAGCAGCTTAGCGGGGGTCCAAGAGACCCAGTACTTC
v_gene: TRBV29-1; j_gene: TRBJ2-3; d_gene: NA; abundance: few; CDR3aa: CSVETQGRSDTQYF; CDR3nt: TGCAGCGTTGAAACTCAGGGGAGGTCAGATACGCAGTATTTT
v_gene: TRBV20-1; j_gene: TRBJ2-6; d_gene: NA; abundance: once; CDR3aa: CSARASTAGANVLTF; CDR3nt: TGCAGTGCTCGGGCTAGCACCGCTGGGGCCAACGTCCTGACTTTC
v_gene: TRBV12-3/TRBV12-4; j_gene: TRBJ1-1; d_gene: NA; abundance: few; CDR3aa: CASSLGLEAFF; CDR3nt: TGTGCCAGCAGTTTAGGACTTGAAGCTTTCTTT
v_gene: TRBV11-2; j_gene: TRBJ2-5; d_gene: TRBD2; abundance: many; CDR3aa: CASSLGGGRAFETQYF; CDR3nt: TGTGCCAGCAGCTTAGGCGGCGGGAGGGCCTTTGAGACCCAGTACTTC
v_gene: TRBV6-5; j_gene: TRBJ2-1; d_gene: TRBD2; abundance: few; CDR3aa: CASSYSMAGGGFEQFF; CDR3nt: TGTGCCAGCAGTTACTCGATGGCGGGAGGGGGCTTTGAGCAGTTCTTC
v_gene: TRBV12-3/TRBV12-4; j_gene: TRBJ2-1; d_gene: TRBD2; abundance: few; CDR3aa: CASSLSTSGSMFF; CDR3nt: TGTGCCAGCAGTTTGTCGACTAGCGGGTCGATGTTCTTC
v_gene: TRBV20-1; j_gene: TRBJ2-3; d_gene: NA; abundance: NA; CDR3aa: CSARMGMVPHARDTQYF; CDR3nt: TGCAGTGCTAGAATGGGGATGGTACCGCACGCCAGAGATACGCAGTATTTT
v_gene: TRBV6-5; j_gene: TRBJ1-5; d_gene: TRBD1; abundance: NA; CDR3aa: CASSYRQGNQPQHF; CDR3nt: TGTGCCAGCAGTTACCGACAGGGGAATCAGCCCCAGCATTTT
v_gene: TRBV20-1; j_gene: TRBJ2-3; d_gene: NA; abundance: few; CDR3aa: CSASVGLVTQYF; CDR3nt: TGCAGTGCTAGCGTCGGCCTCGTTACGCAGTATTTT
v_gene: TRBV20-1; j_gene: TRBJ2-7; d_gene: NA; abundance: many; CDR3aa: CSARDGEPYEQYF; CDR3nt: TGCAGTGCTAGAGATGGCGAACCCTACGAGCAGTACTTC
v_gene: TRBV5-1; j_gene: TRBJ2-3; d_gene: TRBD2; abundance: many; CDR3aa: CASSLNLAETDTQYF; CDR3nt: TGCGCCAGCAGCTTGAACCTAGCGGAAACAGATACGCAGTATTTT
v_gene: TRBV20-1; j_gene: TRBJ1-1; d_gene: NA; abundance: NA; CDR3aa: CSASPGAGSGNTEAFF; CDR3nt: TGCAGTGCTAGCCCCGGTGCAGGGAGTGGGAACACTGAAGCTTTCTTT
v_gene: TRBV4-1; j_gene: TRBJ2-4; d_gene: NA; abundance: NA; CDR3aa: CASSQDFTSNSLIIAKNIQYF; CDR3nt: TGCGCCAGCAGCCAAGATTTCACTAGCAATAGTTTAATCATAGCCAAAAACATTCAGTACTTC
v_gene: TRBV5-5; j_gene: TRBJ2-7; d_gene: TRBD1; abundance: many; CDR3aa: CASRSGTGGEQYF; CDR3nt: TGTGCCAGCAGGTCCGGGACAGGGGGCGAGCAGTACTTC
v_gene: TRBV12-3/TRBV12-4; j_gene: TRBJ1-1; d_gene: NA; abundance: medium-sized; CDR3aa: CASSHRVGTEAFF; CDR3nt: TGTGCCAGCAGTCACAGGGTTGGGACTGAAGCTTTCTTT
v_gene: TRBV20-1; j_gene: TRBJ2-3; d_gene: TRBD2; abundance: NA; CDR3aa: CSAPPAGRTDTQYF; CDR3nt: TGCAGTGCTCCCCCAGCGGGACGCACAGATACGCAGTATTTT
v_gene: TRBV6-1; j_gene: TRBJ1-2; d_gene: TRBD1; abundance: many; CDR3aa: CASRTGNYGYTF; CDR3nt: TGTGCCTCTCGGACAGGCAACTATGGCTACACCTTC
v_gene: TRBV3-1; j_gene: TRBJ2-7; d_gene: TRBD1; abundance: many; CDR3aa: CASSFWGQRTYEQYF; CDR3nt: TGTGCCAGCAGCTTTTGGGGACAGAGGACCTACGAGCAGTACTTC
v_gene: TRBV10-2; j_gene: TRBJ2-7; d_gene: NA; abundance: NA; CDR3aa: CASSEYEGTEQYF; CDR3nt: TGCGCCAGCAGTGAGTATGAGGGTACCGAGCAGTACTTC
v_gene: TRBV10-3; j_gene: TRBJ1-3; d_gene: NA; abundance: few; CDR3aa: CAISGDRGNTIYF; CDR3nt: TGTGCCATCAGTGGCGATCGGGGAAACACCATATATTTT